This T cell receptor (beta chain) was sequenced in a study of shared clonotypes between healthy human individuals. This was a deep-level run. Some clones are missing from TCRdb's copy, which holds only in-frame ones; the method was immunoSEQ multiplex PCR. The sample records under 120,000 clones, approximately 65% being singletons. The length of the CDR3 is 14 residues. Germline V gene data show CDR1 as MNHEY and CDR2 as SMNVEV (reference sequence). After removal of 4 bases from V and 7 bases from J, the junction contained 8 bases not matched to a gene. The chain carries TRBV27 and TRBJ2-7, with 9 positions matching TRBD1. The TCR comes from a woman between 25 and 40 years old in good health. The sequenced material came from memory CD8+ T cells sorted from blood. The subset is: CD45RO+ cells pooled with CCR7-negative TemRA cells. CDR3 coding DNA: TGTGCCAGCAGTTCAGGGACAGGGCTCCGGGAGCAGTACTTC. Protein product: CASSSGTGLREQYF.